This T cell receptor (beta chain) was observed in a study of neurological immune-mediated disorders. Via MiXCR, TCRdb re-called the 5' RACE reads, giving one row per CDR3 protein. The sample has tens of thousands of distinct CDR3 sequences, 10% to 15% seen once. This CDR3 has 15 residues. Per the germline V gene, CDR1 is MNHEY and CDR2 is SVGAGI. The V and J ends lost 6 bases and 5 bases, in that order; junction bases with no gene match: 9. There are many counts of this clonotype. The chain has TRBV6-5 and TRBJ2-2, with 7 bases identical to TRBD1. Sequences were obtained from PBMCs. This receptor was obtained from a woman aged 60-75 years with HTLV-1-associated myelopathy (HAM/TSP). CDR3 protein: CASSYGQAGTGELFF. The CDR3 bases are TGTGCCAGCAGCTACGGACAGGCAGGGACCGGGGAGCTGTTTTTT.